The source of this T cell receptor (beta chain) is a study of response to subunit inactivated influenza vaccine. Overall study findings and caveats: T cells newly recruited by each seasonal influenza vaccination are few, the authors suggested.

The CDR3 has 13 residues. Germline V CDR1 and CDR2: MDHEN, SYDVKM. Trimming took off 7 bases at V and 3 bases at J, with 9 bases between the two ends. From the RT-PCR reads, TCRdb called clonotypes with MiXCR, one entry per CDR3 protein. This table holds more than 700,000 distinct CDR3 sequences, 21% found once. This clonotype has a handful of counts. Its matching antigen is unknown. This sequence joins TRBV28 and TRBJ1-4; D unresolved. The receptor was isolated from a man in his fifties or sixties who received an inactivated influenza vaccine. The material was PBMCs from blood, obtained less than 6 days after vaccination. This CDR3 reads CASTDLANEKLFF. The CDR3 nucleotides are TGTGCCAGCACTGATTTGGCTAATGAAAAACTGTTTTTT.